This is a list of T cell receptor beta chains from one sample in a study of shared clonotypes between healthy human individuals. This table comes from immunoSEQ multiplex PCR, and its TCRdb copy is limited to in-frame clones, with some not included. The profile shows about 2.5 million clones, about nine tenths of them singletons. The sequenced material came from naive CD4+ T cells from PBMCs. These receptors all come from a man between 18 and 35 years old in good health. Some clones in this sample may be carry-over from other donors' samples. CDR3s include the opening cysteine and the closing phenylalanine or tryptophan.

v_call,j_call,cdr3_aa
TRBV18,TRBJ2-7,CASSPQGGASYEQYF
TRBV5-1,TRBJ2-7,CASSFGGSLYEQYF
TRBV6-5,TRBJ1-1,CASSSIRDSSNTEAFF
TRBV7-8,TRBJ1-5,CASSLKGRINQPQHF
TRBV2,TRBJ2-7,CASTRTGHEQYF
TRBV5-6,TRBJ1-1,CASSRTGAGGTEAFF
TRBV5-8,TRBJ2-1,CASSLMREVLF
TRBV6-5,TRBJ2-5,CASSNAGASWETQYF
TRBV19,TRBJ2-1,CASSKGLAGADEQFF
TRBV9,TRBJ2-7,CASSTRAGVGEQYF
TRBV10-3,TRBJ2-7,CAISVIPTPGQGANEQYF
TRBV15,TRBJ2-1,CATSRVSVRFGYNEQFF
TRBV29-1,TRBJ2-5,CSVDEGAGQYF
TRBV5-1,TRBJ2-2,CASSGTVNTGELFF
TRBV25-1,TRBJ2-7,CASSLAGGAYEQYF
TRBV11-2,TRBJ2-1,CASSSRLAGARDEQFF
TRBV4-1,TRBJ2-7,CASSLNDNRDEQYF
TRBV5-6,TRBJ1-5,CASSKGAEQPQHF
TRBV11-2,TRBJ2-1,CASSLDPAGRAYNEQFF
TRBV5-1,TRBJ2-2,CASSQLPGLAGGHTGELFF
TRBV6-5,TRBJ2-1,CASSLAGSSYNEQFF
TRBV19,TRBJ2-1,CASTPRGSSYNEQFF
TRBV30,TRBJ1-3,CAWSVFQGLSSGNTIYF
TRBV28,TRBJ2-7,CASSLGGGLGIYEQYF
TRBV4-3,TRBJ1-3,CASSQDRHFGNTIYF
TRBV5-1,TRBJ2-1,CASSFSGVYNEQFF
TRBV14,TRBJ2-2,CAQTRTSGKTGELFF
TRBV7-2,TRBJ1-4,CASSSTGIGEKLFF
TRBV30,TRBJ2-3,CAWRRGKLARGPDTQYF
TRBV7-2,TRBJ2-5,CASSLGQEETQYF
TRBV4-2,TRBJ2-2,CASSQPTSGRRDTGELFF
TRBV6-1,TRBJ1-5,CASSERTGMNQPQHF